This T cell receptor (beta chain) was observed in a study of T-cell reconstitution after alpha-beta-depleted transplantation in children. Broader study findings: Surviving thymic progenitors and recipient T cells were the source of high TCRbeta diversity at day 60 in some patients.

At least ten counts were recorded for this clonotype. Its target is unknown. The library targeted TCRbeta and was prepared with unique molecular identifiers. Via MiXCR, TCRdb re-called the PCR reads, giving one row per CDR3 protein. The sample lists around 300,000 distinct CDR3 sequences, roughly a tenth seen once, with over 6% in the top ten. The CDR3 consists of 16 residues. The germline CDR1 and CDR2 sequences are MGHRA and YSYEKL. Trimming took 4 bases from V and 4 from J, leaving 17 bases between them. Material: PBMCs, obtained before TCRalphabeta/CD19-depleted stem cell transplant. The TCR was taken from a boy in the first two years of life with acute myeloid leukemia, due to receive a stem cell transplant. The chain uses TRBV4-1 and TRBJ2-1, with D uncertain. The CDR3 coding sequence is TGCGCCAGCAGCCCGGAAGGGCCCCTTCTTTACAATGAGCAGTTCTTC. Its translation is CASSPEGPLLYNEQFF.